This T cell receptor (beta chain) is from a study of CD8 T cells in ankylosing spondylitis. CDR1 and CDR2 from the germline V gene are SGHTA and FQGNSA. The CDR3 sequence is 12 residues long. Trimming removed 5 bases from V and 9 bases from J, with 13 bases in between. This clonotype was picked up a small number of times. TCRdb redid the calling of the 5' RACE reads with MiXCR, one entry per CDR3 protein. The top ten hold under 7.5% of the sample, which has roughly 130,000 distinct CDR3 sequences, roughly 8.4% seen once. This sequence joins TRBV7-2 and TRBJ1-1; TRBD1 is a possible D gene (5 bases). Source material: synovial fluid, either unsorted or a sorted T cell fraction (not recorded which). The receptor was isolated from a male donor with ankylosing spondylitis. The CDR3 reads CASSLRWGKAFF. CDR3 sequence (DNA): TGTGCCAGCAGCCTTAGATGGGGGAAAGCTTTCTTT.